This T cell receptor (beta chain) was identified during a study of Graves' ophthalmopathy and Graves' hyperthyroidism. Germline V gene lookup returns CDR1 SQVTM and CDR2 ANQGSEA. There are 13 residues in the CDR3. Trimming shortened V by 5 bases and J by 0 bases, and 10 bases separated the two germline ends. The TCR beta CDR3 regions underwent amplification from RNA transcripts. HTBI primers served in a first-round RT-PCR, which a second-round multiplex PCR followed. TCRdb used MiXCR to reprocess the multiplex PCR reads, holding one entry per CDR3 protein. The sample has about 210,000 distinct CDR3 sequences, around 30% seen once; the top ten hold around 10%.

Sequences were obtained from peripheral blood. The TCR comes from a man aged 45-65 years with Graves' ophthalmopathy. The rearrangement links TRBV29-1 to TRBJ1-1; possibly TRBD1 for D (6 bases). The CDR3 sequence is CSVTGQMNTEAFF. DNA of the CDR3: TGCAGCGTTACCGGACAGATGAACACTGAAGCTTTCTTT.